This T cell receptor beta chain was recovered during a study of cytomegalovirus exposure and HLA in healthy donors. With 60 Vbeta and 13 Jbeta primers, the PCR was carried out. Profiled with immunoSEQ multiplex PCR; TCRdb holds only in-frame clones, not every one. The repertoire holds about 130,000 clones, with approximately 79% as singletons. This clone appeared a few times. From germline, CDR1 is MDHEN and CDR2 SYDVKM. The CDR3 is made up of 11 amino acids. The V end was cut by 3 bases, the J end by 7 bases, with 6 bases between. This sequence was found in a man aged 18 to 35 in good health and CMV-seropositive. Material: PBMCs. The rearrangement uses TRBV28 and TRBJ1-2, with D perhaps TRBD1 (5 bases). The CDR3 bases are TGTGCCAGCAGTTTCAGGGCTGGCTACACCTTC. This encodes CASSFRAGYTF.